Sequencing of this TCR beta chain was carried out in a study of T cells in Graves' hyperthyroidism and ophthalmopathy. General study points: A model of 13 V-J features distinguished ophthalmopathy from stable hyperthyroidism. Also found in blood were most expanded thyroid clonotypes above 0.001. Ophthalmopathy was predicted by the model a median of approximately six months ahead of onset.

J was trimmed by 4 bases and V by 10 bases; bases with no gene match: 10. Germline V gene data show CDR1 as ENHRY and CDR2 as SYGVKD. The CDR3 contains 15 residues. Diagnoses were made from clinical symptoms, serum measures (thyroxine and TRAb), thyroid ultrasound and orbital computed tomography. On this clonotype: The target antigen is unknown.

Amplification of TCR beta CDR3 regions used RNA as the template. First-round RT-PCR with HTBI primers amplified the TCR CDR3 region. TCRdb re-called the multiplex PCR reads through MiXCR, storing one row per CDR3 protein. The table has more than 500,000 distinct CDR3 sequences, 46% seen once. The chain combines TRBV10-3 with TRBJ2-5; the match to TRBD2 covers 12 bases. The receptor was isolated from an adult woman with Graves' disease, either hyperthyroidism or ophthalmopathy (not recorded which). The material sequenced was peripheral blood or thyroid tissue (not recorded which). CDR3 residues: CASSPRGLAGETQYF. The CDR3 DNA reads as TGTGCCAGCAGCCCCAGGGGACTAGCGGGAGAGACCCAGTACTTC.